This T cell receptor beta chain emerged from a study of blood T cell repertoires in COVID-19 (dated by TCRdb to the early 2020s). Context from the whole study: Collaborator samples came from the United States, Italy and Spain and covered acute and convalescent phases of COVID-19. The material from the prospective study consisted of cDNA or gDNA derived from T cells, B-cell-depleted T cells, or PBMCs. Subjects who had been exposed to COVID-19, were actively infected with it, or had recovered from it provided the deeply sampled blood TCRbeta repertoires that made up the dataset. The repertoires were released in a freely available public database intended as a resource for research on the immune response to SARS-CoV-2. The samples were drawn from two sources: the first 160 participants of the ongoing ImmuneRACE study, and some 1,300 subjects contributed by 6 global collaborators. A de-identified subject ID, COVID-19 status, age in years and sex were almost always included in the sample metadata. HLA class I and class II types, where available, came from metadata supplied by the sample provider rather than from assay-based typing. The study at large found these results: The quantity of clinical and demographic metadata differed by source and by participant and was supplied without curation.

The collaborating institutions used their own protocols to collect whole blood in K2EDTA tubes. For TCRbeta analysis, collaborator samples were shipped as frozen whole blood, as isolated PBMCs, or as DNA extracted from either sample type. Note on this clone: Its cognate antigen has yet to be identified. Base qualities are not recorded, but no much larger clone differs from it by a single base.

The immunoSEQ Assay, a bias-controlled multiplex PCR, was used to amplify TCRbeta CDR3 regions from genomic DNA. The study's processing was this. The number of nucleated cells in each sample was estimated by amplification of reference gene primers within the assay. To quantify the absolute abundance of each unique TCRbeta CDR3 rearrangement, sequence reads were collapsed and filtered. For each sample, productive Simpson clonality was calculated as the square root of Simpson's diversity index over productive rearrangements. TCRdb holds this immuneACCESS table with in-frame rearrangements only. Some clones are missing; in checked studies, unresolved V genes explain under half, and the rest has no known cause. D and trimming were read from the DNA, whereas the V and J calls and clone size are those reported in that table. Here the sample has tens of thousands of clones; approximately 84% occur a single time. The ten largest clones represent about 3.2% of the sample.

The TCR originated in a man aged 55 to 69 with acute or convalescent COVID-19. The sample was peripheral blood.

The sequence in DNA is TGTGCCAGCAGCCAAGATCGGGGACAGGGGCGCGGCTACACCTTC. This sequence encodes CASSQDRGQGRGYTF. The rearrangement combines TRBV4-2 with TRBJ1-2; the central 10 bases match TRBD1. According to the germline V gene, CDR1 reads LGHNA and CDR2 reads YNFKEQ. Germline trimming: 0 bases from V, 8 bases from J; junction bases outside gene matches: 6. The cysteine opens and the phenylalanine closes a CDR3 of 15 amino acids. Just the 45-base CDR3 DNA is kept, in frame starting at base 1.